This entry concerns a single T cell receptor (beta chain). Its matching antigen is unknown. This entry is derived from a study of siplizumab effects on memory and regulatory T cells. Study results and limitations: Siplizumab gave mappable alloreactive CD4+ clones an average Treg-derived fraction of 68.8%, against around 29% in controls. A significant reduction in alloreactive sequences traceable to unstimulated CD4+ memory cells was produced by siplizumab. A minor share of alloreactive clones matched unstimulated subsets. Unstimulated naive T cells seemed to show more diversity than memory cells did, and they also seemed to be among the major contributors to the alloresponse.

The method was immunoSEQ multiplex PCR; TCRdb's version includes in-frame clones alone and lacks a portion of them. The profile shows roughly 50,000 clones, about 97% of them singletons. In germline, CDR1 is SGHNT, CDR2 YYREEE (reference sequence). CDR3 length: 14 residues. Trimming cost V 4 bases and J 5 bases, with 10 bases left between them. The rearrangement joins TRBV5-4 to TRBJ1-6; D might be TRBD1 (6 bases). Specimen: naive CD4+ T cells sorted from blood. This TCR derives from a human donor in good health. Written as DNA, the CDR3 is TGTGCCAGCAGCCCGGACAGAGATAATTCACCCCTCCACTTT. It specifies CASSPDRDNSPLHF.